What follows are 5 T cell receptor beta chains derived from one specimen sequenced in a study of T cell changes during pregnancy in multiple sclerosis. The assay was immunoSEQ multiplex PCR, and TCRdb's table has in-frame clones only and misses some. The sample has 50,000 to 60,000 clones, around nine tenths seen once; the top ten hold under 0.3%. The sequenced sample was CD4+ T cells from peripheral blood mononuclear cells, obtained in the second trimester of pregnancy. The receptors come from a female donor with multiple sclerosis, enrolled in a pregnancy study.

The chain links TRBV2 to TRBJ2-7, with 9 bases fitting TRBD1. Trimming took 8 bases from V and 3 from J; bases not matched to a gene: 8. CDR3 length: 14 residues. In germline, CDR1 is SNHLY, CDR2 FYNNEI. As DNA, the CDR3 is TGTGCCAGCCGGGACAGGGATCTGAGCTACGAGCAGTACTTC. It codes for CASRDRDLSYEQYF. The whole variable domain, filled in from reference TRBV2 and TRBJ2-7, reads EPEVTQTPSHQVTQMGQEVILRCVPISNHLYFYWYRQILGQKVEFLVSFYNNEISEKSEIFDDQFSVERPDGSNFTLKIRSTKLEDSAMYFCASRDRDLSYEQYFGPGTRLTVT.

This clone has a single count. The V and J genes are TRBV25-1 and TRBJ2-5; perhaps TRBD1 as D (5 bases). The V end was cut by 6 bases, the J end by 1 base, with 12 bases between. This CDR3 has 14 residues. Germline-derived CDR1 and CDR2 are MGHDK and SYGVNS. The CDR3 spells CASRDSQTQETQYF. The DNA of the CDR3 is TGTGCCAGCAGAGACAGCCAAACCCAAGAGACCCAGTACTTC.

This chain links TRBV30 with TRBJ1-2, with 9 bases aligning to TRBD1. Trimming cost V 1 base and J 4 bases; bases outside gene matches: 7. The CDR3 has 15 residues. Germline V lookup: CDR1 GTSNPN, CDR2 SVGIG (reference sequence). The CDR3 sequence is CAWSDPTGGLYGYTF. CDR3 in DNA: TGTGCCTGGAGTGATCCGACAGGGGGGCTCTATGGCTACACCTTC.

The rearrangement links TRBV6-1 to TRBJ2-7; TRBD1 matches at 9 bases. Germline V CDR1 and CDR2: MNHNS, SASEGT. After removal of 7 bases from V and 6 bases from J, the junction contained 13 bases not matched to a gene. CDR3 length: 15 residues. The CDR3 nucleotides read TGTGCCAGCAACCATATTTGGGACAGGGCGAGCGAGCAGTACTTC. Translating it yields CASNHIWDRASEQYF.

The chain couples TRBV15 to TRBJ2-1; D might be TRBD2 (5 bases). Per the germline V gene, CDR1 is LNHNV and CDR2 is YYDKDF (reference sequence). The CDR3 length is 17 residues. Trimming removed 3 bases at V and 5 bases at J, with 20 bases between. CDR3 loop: CATSRAFGSFGNNEQFF. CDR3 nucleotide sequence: TGTGCCACCAGCAGGGCTTTCGGAAGTTTCGGGAACAATGAGCAGTTCTTC.